This is a list of T cell receptor beta chains from one sample in a study of brain T cells in children with intractable seizures. Sequencing was performed with immunoSEQ multiplex PCR; in TCRdb, only in-frame clones are kept and a portion is missing. Of fewer than 150,000 clones in the sample, 90% to 95% were seen once. The material sequenced was peripheral blood, taken at surgery. These TCRs come from a boy under two years old with hemimegalencephaly and intractable seizures. Both conserved end residues are part of each CDR3. Each record gives: clone size, D gene, J gene, V gene, CDR3 DNA, CDR3 protein. A D gene is named only where the DNA matches it firmly. Clone size is shown for a subset of rows, as once, few, many or a class of expanded clone.

clone size: -; D gene: -; J gene: TRBJ1-5; V gene: TRBV28; CDR3 DNA: TGTGCCAGCAGTTCCGATCAGCCCCAGCATTTT; CDR3 protein: CASSSDQPQHF
clone size: -; D gene: -; J gene: TRBJ2-3; V gene: TRBV15; CDR3 DNA: TGTGCCACCAGCAGAGATATTTTGGGGGCCACAGATACGCAGTATTTT; CDR3 protein: CATSRDILGATDTQYF
clone size: -; D gene: -; J gene: TRBJ2-7; V gene: TRBV28; CDR3 DNA: TGTGCCAGCCTAGGGTCGGATAACTACGAGCAGTACTTC; CDR3 protein: CASLGSDNYEQYF
clone size: -; D gene: -; J gene: TRBJ2-7; V gene: TRBV3-1/TRBV3-2; CDR3 DNA: TGTGCCAGCAGCCACGCCGGCATCGGGTACGAGCAGTACTTC; CDR3 protein: CASSHAGIGYEQYF
clone size: -; D gene: -; J gene: TRBJ2-3; V gene: TRBV27; CDR3 DNA: TGTGCCAGCAGTTTTTCTAGCACAGATACGCAGTATTTT; CDR3 protein: CASSFSSTDTQYF
clone size: -; D gene: -; J gene: TRBJ2-1; V gene: TRBV18; CDR3 DNA: TGTGCCAGCTCACCATTTACCGGGGAGCACAATGAGCAGTTCTTC; CDR3 protein: CASSPFTGEHNEQFF
clone size: once; D gene: TRBD2; J gene: TRBJ2-2; V gene: TRBV10-3; CDR3 DNA: TGTGCCATCAGTACTAGCGGGAGGGCCAACACCGGGGAGCTGTTTTTT; CDR3 protein: CAISTSGRANTGELFF
clone size: -; D gene: -; J gene: TRBJ1-2; V gene: TRBV7-3; CDR3 DNA: TGTGCCAGCAGCCTAGGGGGGGACTATGGCTACACCTTC; CDR3 protein: CASSLGGDYGYTF
clone size: -; D gene: -; J gene: TRBJ2-5; V gene: TRBV13; CDR3 DNA: TGTGCCAGCAGCTCCGGGTCCCCGGGGACCCAGTACTTC; CDR3 protein: CASSSGSPGTQYF
clone size: -; D gene: -; J gene: TRBJ1-5; V gene: TRBV20-1; CDR3 DNA: TGCAGTGCTAGTCGCTCTCCCACGAATCAGCCCCAGCATTTT; CDR3 protein: CSASRSPTNQPQHF
clone size: -; D gene: TRBD2; J gene: TRBJ2-3; V gene: TRBV5-1; CDR3 DNA: TGCGCCAGCAGTTCCCTAGCGGAGGCAGATACGCAGTATTTT; CDR3 protein: CASSSLAEADTQYF
clone size: -; D gene: -; J gene: TRBJ2-3; V gene: TRBV19; CDR3 DNA: TGTGCCACCGGGGGCGTAACAGATACGCAGTATTTT; CDR3 protein: CATGGVTDTQYF
clone size: -; D gene: TRBD1; J gene: TRBJ1-1; V gene: TRBV6-1; CDR3 DNA: TGTGCCAGCAGTGAACAAGCCGGGACAGGGGGCACTGAAGCTTTCTTT; CDR3 protein: CASSEQAGTGGTEAFF
clone size: -; D gene: TRBD1; J gene: TRBJ1-2; V gene: TRBV10-2; CDR3 DNA: TGCAACCTAAGGGGGCGCAATGGCTACACCTTC; CDR3 protein: CNLRGRNGYTF
clone size: -; D gene: -; J gene: TRBJ2-6; V gene: TRBV6-2/TRBV6-3; CDR3 DNA: TGTGCCAGCAGTCGTAAAGCGATTGGGGCCAACGTCCTGACTTTC; CDR3 protein: CASSRKAIGANVLTF
clone size: -; D gene: TRBD2; J gene: TRBJ2-2; V gene: TRBV16; CDR3 DNA: TGTGCCAGCAGCCAATCCGGACTAGCGGCCGGGGAGCTGTTTTTT; CDR3 protein: CASSQSGLAAGELFF
clone size: -; D gene: -; J gene: TRBJ2-7; V gene: TRBV21-1; CDR3 DNA: TGTGCCAGCAGCAAAATCCCTAGCGGGAGATGCGAGCAGTACTTC; CDR3 protein: CASSKIPSGRCEQYF
clone size: -; D gene: -; J gene: TRBJ2-7; V gene: TRBV7-3; CDR3 DNA: TGTGCCAGCAGCCCGGCCCAGGGGTCCCACGAGCAGTACTTC; CDR3 protein: CASSPAQGSHEQYF
clone size: once; D gene: TRBD2; J gene: TRBJ2-7; V gene: TRBV18; CDR3 DNA: TGTGCCAGCTCACTCGCAGCGGGAGAGGCGCAGTACTTC; CDR3 protein: CASSLAAGEAQYF
clone size: -; D gene: -; J gene: TRBJ2-5; V gene: TRBV9; CDR3 DNA: TGTGCCAGCAGCGTAGATTGGGGCCAAGAGACCCAGTACTTC; CDR3 protein: CASSVDWGQETQYF
clone size: once; D gene: -; J gene: TRBJ1-5; V gene: TRBV7-2; CDR3 DNA: TGTGCCAGCAGCTTAGCGCAGGGCAATCAGCCCCAGCATTTT; CDR3 protein: CASSLAQGNQPQHF
clone size: -; D gene: -; J gene: TRBJ2-4; V gene: TRBV28; CDR3 DNA: TGTGCCAGCAGCCACCCCCCACCTCAGGGAGCCAAAAACATTCAGTACTTC; CDR3 protein: CASSHPPPQGAKNIQYF
clone size: -; D gene: TRBD2; J gene: TRBJ2-7; V gene: TRBV10-3; CDR3 DNA: TGTGCCATCAGTGGACTAGCGGGCTCCTACGAGCAGTACTTC; CDR3 protein: CAISGLAGSYEQYF
clone size: -; D gene: -; J gene: TRBJ1-6; V gene: TRBV7-2; CDR3 DNA: TGTGCCAGCAGCTTAGGTCAGGGCTATTCACCCCTCCACTTT; CDR3 protein: CASSLGQGYSPLHF
clone size: -; D gene: TRBD1; J gene: TRBJ1-1; V gene: TRBV5-1; CDR3 DNA: TGCGCCAGCAGCGAAGGGACAGGGAATGAAGCTTTCTTT; CDR3 protein: CASSEGTGNEAFF
clone size: -; D gene: TRBD2; J gene: TRBJ2-7; V gene: TRBV10-3; CDR3 DNA: TGTGCCATCAGTACTAGCGAGGGCGAGCAGTACTTC; CDR3 protein: CAISTSEGEQYF
clone size: -; D gene: TRBD1; J gene: TRBJ1-2; V gene: TRBV19; CDR3 DNA: TGTGCCAGTAAGGGAAAGACAGGGGACTATGGCTACACCTTC; CDR3 protein: CASKGKTGDYGYTF
clone size: -; D gene: -; J gene: TRBJ1-1; V gene: TRBV7-9; CDR3 DNA: TGTGCCAGCAGCTTACGGTCAGCGGGAGTAAACACTGAAGCTTTCTTT; CDR3 protein: CASSLRSAGVNTEAFF